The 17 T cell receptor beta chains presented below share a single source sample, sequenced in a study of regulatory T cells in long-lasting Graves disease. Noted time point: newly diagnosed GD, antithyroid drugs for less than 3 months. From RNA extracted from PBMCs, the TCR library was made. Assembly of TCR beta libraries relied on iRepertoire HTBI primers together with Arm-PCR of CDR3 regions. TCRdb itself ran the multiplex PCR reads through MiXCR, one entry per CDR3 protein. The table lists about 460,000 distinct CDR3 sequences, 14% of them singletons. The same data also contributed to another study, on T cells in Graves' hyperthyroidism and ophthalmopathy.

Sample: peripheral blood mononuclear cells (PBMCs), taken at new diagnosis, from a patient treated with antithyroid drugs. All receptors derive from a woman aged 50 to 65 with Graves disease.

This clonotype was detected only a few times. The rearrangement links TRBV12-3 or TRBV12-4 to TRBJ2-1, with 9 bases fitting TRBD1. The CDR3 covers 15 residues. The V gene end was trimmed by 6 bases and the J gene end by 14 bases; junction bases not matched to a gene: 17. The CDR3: CASSHPGTGYLWEFF. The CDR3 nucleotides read TGTGCCAGCAGCCACCCCGGGACAGGGTATTTGTGGGAGTTCTTC.

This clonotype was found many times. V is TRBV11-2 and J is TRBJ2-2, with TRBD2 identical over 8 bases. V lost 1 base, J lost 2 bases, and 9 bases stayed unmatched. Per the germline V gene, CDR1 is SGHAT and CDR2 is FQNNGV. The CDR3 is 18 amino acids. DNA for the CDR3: TGTGCCAGCAGCTTAGTACCCCAGACTAGCGCCAACACCGGGGAGCTGTTTTTT. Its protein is CASSLVPQTSANTGELFF. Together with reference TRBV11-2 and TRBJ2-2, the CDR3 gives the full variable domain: EAGVAQSPRYKIIEKRQSVAFWCNPISGHATLYWYQQILGQGPKLLIQFQNNGVVDDSQLPKDRFSAERLKGVDSTLKIQPAKLEDSAVYLCASSLVPQTSANTGELFFGEGSRLTVL.

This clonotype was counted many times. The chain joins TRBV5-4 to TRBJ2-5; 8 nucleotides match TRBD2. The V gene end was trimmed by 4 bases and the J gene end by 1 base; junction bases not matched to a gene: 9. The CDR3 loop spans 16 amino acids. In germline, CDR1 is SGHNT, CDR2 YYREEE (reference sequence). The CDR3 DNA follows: TGTGCCAGCAGCCTCGGGGGTAGCGGGGCCCAAGAGACCCAGTACTTC. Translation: CASSLGGSGAQETQYF. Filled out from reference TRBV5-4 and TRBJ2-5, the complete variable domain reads ETGVTQSPTHLIKTRGQQVTLRCSSQSGHNTVSWYQQALGQGPQFIFQYYREEENGRGNFPPRFSGLQFPNYSSELNVNALELDDSALYLCASSLGGSGAQETQYFGPGTRLLVL.

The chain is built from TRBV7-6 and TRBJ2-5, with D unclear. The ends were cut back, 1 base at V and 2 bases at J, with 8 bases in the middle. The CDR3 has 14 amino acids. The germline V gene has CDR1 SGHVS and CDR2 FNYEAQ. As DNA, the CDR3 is TGTGCCAGCAGCTTAGTACTTGTACAAGAGACCCAGTACTTC. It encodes CASSLVLVQETQYF.

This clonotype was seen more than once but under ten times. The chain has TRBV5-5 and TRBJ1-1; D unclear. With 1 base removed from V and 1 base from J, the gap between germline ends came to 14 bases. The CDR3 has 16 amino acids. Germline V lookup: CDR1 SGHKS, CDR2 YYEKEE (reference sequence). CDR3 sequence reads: CASSLRWPSPNTEAFF. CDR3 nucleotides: TGTGCCAGCAGCTTGCGGTGGCCAAGTCCGAACACTGAAGCTTTCTTT.

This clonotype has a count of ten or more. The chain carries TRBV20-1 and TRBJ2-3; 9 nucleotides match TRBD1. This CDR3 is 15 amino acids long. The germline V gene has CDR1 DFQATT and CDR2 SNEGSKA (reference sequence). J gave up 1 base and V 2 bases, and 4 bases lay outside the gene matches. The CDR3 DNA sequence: TGCAGTGCTAGACCTCGGGACAGGGGCACAGATACGCAGTATTTT. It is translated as CSARPRDRGTDTQYF.

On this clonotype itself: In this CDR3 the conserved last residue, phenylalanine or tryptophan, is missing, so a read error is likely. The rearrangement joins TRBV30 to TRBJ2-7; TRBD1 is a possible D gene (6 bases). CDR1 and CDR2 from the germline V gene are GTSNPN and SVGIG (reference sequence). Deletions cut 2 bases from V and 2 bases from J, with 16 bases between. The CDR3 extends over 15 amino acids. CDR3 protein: CAWSRTGKSAYEQYL. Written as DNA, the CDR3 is TGTGCCTGGAGTCGCACAGGGAAGTCCGCCTACGAGCAGTACCTC.

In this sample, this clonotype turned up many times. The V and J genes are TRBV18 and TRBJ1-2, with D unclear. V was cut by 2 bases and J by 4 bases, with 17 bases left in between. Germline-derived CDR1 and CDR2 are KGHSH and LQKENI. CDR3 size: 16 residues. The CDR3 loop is CASSPSSVEGAYGYTF. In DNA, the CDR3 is TGTGCCAGCTCACCATCGTCGGTGGAGGGCGCCTATGGCTACACCTTC.

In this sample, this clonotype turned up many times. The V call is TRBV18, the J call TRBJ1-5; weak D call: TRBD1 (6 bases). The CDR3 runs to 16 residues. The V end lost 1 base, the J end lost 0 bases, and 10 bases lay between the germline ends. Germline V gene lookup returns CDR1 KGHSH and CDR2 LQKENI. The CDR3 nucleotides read TGTGCCAGCTCACCACGGGCAGGGGATAGCAATCAGCCCCAGCATTTT. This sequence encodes CASSPRAGDSNQPQHF.

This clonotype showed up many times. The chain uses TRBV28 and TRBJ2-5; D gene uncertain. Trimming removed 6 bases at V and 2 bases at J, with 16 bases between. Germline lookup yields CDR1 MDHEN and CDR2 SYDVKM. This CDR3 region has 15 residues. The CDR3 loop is CASRPSLGRQETQYF. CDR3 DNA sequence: TGTGCCAGCAGGCCCTCCTTAGGTCGGCAAGAGACCCAGTACTTC.

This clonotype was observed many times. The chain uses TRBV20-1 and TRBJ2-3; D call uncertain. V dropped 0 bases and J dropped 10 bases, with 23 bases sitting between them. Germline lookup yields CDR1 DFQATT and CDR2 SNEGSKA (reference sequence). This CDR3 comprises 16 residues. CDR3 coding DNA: TGCAGTGCTAGAGACTATGGGAAAAACACAGAGATGGCGCAGTATTTT. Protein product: CSARDYGKNTEMAQYF.

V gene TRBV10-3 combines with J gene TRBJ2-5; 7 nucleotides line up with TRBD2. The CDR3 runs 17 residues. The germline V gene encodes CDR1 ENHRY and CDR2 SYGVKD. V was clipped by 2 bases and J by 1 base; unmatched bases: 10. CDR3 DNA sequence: TGTGCCATCAGTGAGGCTAGCGGCCTGGGGGTCCAAGAGACCCAGTACTTC. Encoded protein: CAISEASGLGVQETQYF.

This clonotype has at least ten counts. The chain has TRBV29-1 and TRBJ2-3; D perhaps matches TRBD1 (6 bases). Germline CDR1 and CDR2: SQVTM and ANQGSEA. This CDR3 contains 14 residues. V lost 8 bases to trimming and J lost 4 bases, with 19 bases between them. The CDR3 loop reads CSLETGPPPDTQYF. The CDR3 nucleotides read TGCAGCCTAGAAACAGGGCCACCACCAGATACGCAGTATTTT.

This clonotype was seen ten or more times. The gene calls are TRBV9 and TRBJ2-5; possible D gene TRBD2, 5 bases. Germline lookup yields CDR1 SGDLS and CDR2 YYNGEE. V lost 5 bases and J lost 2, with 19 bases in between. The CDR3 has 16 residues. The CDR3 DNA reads TGTGCCAGCAGTGGGAGACGGCAGTCCACTCAAGAGACCCAGTACTTC. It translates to CASSGRRQSTQETQYF.

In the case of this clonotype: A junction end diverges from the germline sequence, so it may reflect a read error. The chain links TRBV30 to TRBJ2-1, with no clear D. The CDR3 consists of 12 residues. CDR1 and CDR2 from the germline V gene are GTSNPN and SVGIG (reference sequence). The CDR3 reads CARSDSRNEQFF. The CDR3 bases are TGTGCCCGGAGTGATTCTCGGAATGAGCAGTTCTTC.

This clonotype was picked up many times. The CDR3 region is CASSLRQGGYNEQFF. Written as DNA, the CDR3 is TGTGCCAGCAGCTTAAGACAGGGGGGATACAATGAGCAGTTCTTC. This chain uses TRBV7-2 with TRBJ2-1, with 9 bases aligning to TRBD1. Germline assignment: CDR1 SGHTA and CDR2 FQGNSA. V shed 2 bases and J 4 bases; nucleotides not matched to a gene: 3. There are 15 residues in the CDR3.

CDR3 nucleotides: TGTGCCAGCAGCCCCGGATGGGGGTTATACGAGCAGTACTTC. It is translated as CASSPGWGLYEQYF. This chain links TRBV5-6 with TRBJ2-7; D may correspond to TRBD1 or TRBD2 (5 bases each). This CDR3 region has 14 residues. The V and J ends lost 4 bases and 4 bases respectively, with 15 bases between them. Germline V CDR1 and CDR2: SGHDT, YYEEEE.